These T cell receptor beta chains were read from a single sample in a study of T cell responses to AZD1222 COVID-19 vaccine. Assay: immunoSEQ multiplex PCR; the TCRdb copy retains only in-frame clones and omits some. The table records about 93,000 clones, about 90% of them present only once. The material sequenced was peripheral blood, taken on day 0 of MenACWY control vaccination. The receptors stem from an adult in good health. Both conserved end residues are part of each CDR3. The D gene is left open where the match is weak.

v_call: TRBV6-2/TRBV6-3; d_call: TRBD2; j_call: TRBJ2-3; cdr3_nt: TGTGCCAGCAGTTACTCGCCGCTATGGCGGGGGGAGAGAGATACGCAGTATTTT; cdr3_aa: CASSYSPLWRGERDTQYF
v_call: TRBV10-3; d_call: NA; j_call: TRBJ2-1; cdr3_nt: TGTGCCATCAGCCGGGACGGCGGGTACAATGAGCAGTTCTTC; cdr3_aa: CAISRDGGYNEQFF
v_call: TRBV6-2/TRBV6-3; d_call: NA; j_call: TRBJ2-7; cdr3_nt: TGTGCCAGCAGCTATGGGCCTTCCTACGAGCAGTACTTC; cdr3_aa: CASSYGPSYEQYF
v_call: TRBV6-5; d_call: NA; j_call: TRBJ2-7; cdr3_nt: TGTGCCACCCAAGAGGCTACAGGGATCTACGAGCAGTACTTC; cdr3_aa: CATQEATGIYEQYF
v_call: TRBV18; d_call: NA; j_call: TRBJ2-7; cdr3_nt: TGTGCCAGCTCACCACCGAGCAGAAGCTCCTACGAGCAGTACTTC; cdr3_aa: CASSPPSRSSYEQYF
v_call: TRBV28; d_call: NA; j_call: TRBJ1-6; cdr3_nt: TGTGCCAGCAGTTTTGGTCAGGCCATAGGTTCACCCCTCCACTTT; cdr3_aa: CASSFGQAIGSPLHF
v_call: TRBV28; d_call: NA; j_call: TRBJ1-2; cdr3_nt: TGTGCCAGCAGTCCCTCCGGGGGGGTTCACTATGGCTACACCTTC; cdr3_aa: CASSPSGGVHYGYTF
v_call: TRBV18; d_call: NA; j_call: TRBJ1-1; cdr3_nt: TGTGCCAGCTCCGCTGGGACGGACATGACTGAAGCTTTCTTT; cdr3_aa: CASSAGTDMTEAFF
v_call: TRBV6-1; d_call: TRBD1; j_call: TRBJ1-5; cdr3_nt: TGTGCCAGCAGTGAGGGACAGGGATTTGGTCAGCCCCAGCATTTT; cdr3_aa: CASSEGQGFGQPQHF
v_call: TRBV2; d_call: TRBD1; j_call: TRBJ2-7; cdr3_nt: TGTGCCAGCAGCGAACTGGGACAGTCCTACGAGCAGTACTTC; cdr3_aa: CASSELGQSYEQYF
v_call: TRBV28; d_call: NA; j_call: TRBJ1-4; cdr3_nt: TGTGCCAGCAGTTTAAGTGGGGCCTCAAATGAAAAACTGTTTTTT; cdr3_aa: CASSLSGASNEKLFF
v_call: TRBV6-5; d_call: NA; j_call: TRBJ2-5; cdr3_nt: TGTGCTGGGGGGTACCAAGAGACCCAGTACTTC; cdr3_aa: CAGGYQETQYF
v_call: TRBV6-5; d_call: NA; j_call: TRBJ2-5; cdr3_nt: TGTGCCAGCAGCGGTAGTTGGCAGAAACAAGAGACCCAGTACTTC; cdr3_aa: CASSGSWQKQETQYF
v_call: TRBV7-2; d_call: NA; j_call: TRBJ2-5; cdr3_nt: TGTGCCAGCAGCTTACAGGAAGAGACCCAGTACTTC; cdr3_aa: CASSLQEETQYF
v_call: TRBV30; d_call: NA; j_call: TRBJ1-4; cdr3_nt: TGTGCCTGGAGTGCAGGGCGGGAAAAACTGTTTTTT; cdr3_aa: CAWSAGREKLFF
v_call: TRBV5-6; d_call: NA; j_call: TRBJ1-2; cdr3_nt: TGTGCCAGCAGTAACGGCCGTCCACTCCGGGACTCTTCTGGCTACACCTTC; cdr3_aa: CASSNGRPLRDSSGYTF
v_call: TRBV23-1; d_call: TRBD1; j_call: TRBJ2-7; cdr3_nt: TGCGCCAGCAGCCCTACTAACGACAGGGGGGCCTACGAGCAGTACTTC; cdr3_aa: CASSPTNDRGAYEQYF
v_call: TRBV18; d_call: NA; j_call: TRBJ2-3; cdr3_nt: TGTGCCAGCTCACCACCGGTCTCAAGAGATACGCAGTATTTT; cdr3_aa: CASSPPVSRDTQYF
v_call: TRBV18; d_call: NA; j_call: TRBJ2-3; cdr3_nt: TGTGCCAGCTCACCACAGGCCTTCCGCACAGATACGCAGTATTTT; cdr3_aa: CASSPQAFRTDTQYF
v_call: TRBV14; d_call: NA; j_call: TRBJ2-1; cdr3_nt: TGTGCCAGCAAGGGCTTTGGGGACTCCAATGAGCAGTTCTTC; cdr3_aa: CASKGFGDSNEQFF
v_call: TRBV18; d_call: NA; j_call: TRBJ2-3; cdr3_nt: TGTGCCAGCTCATCAGGACAGCGTAGCACAGATACGCAGTATTTT; cdr3_aa: CASSSGQRSTDTQYF